These 10 T cell receptor beta chains originate from one sample sequenced in a study of cytomegalovirus exposure and HLA in healthy donors. The study ran its PCR with 60 Vbeta and 13 Jbeta primers. Profiling relied on immunoSEQ multiplex PCR, and the TCRdb table lists in-frame clones only, not all of them. Its clone listing holds 100,000 to 150,000 clones. Specimen: PBMCs. These receptors were collected from a woman aged 40 to 49 in good health and CMV-seronegative.

The chain employs TRBV19 and TRBJ1-1; D ambiguous. CDR1 is LNHDA, CDR2 SQIVND, per germline (reference sequence). The ends were cut back, 3 bases at V and 10 bases at J, with 12 bases in the middle. This CDR3 is built from 12 residues. CDR3 protein: CASSMFGQAAFF. CDR3 nucleotide sequence: TGTGCCAGTAGTATGTTTGGTCAGGCAGCTTTCTTT. The whole variable domain, filled in from reference TRBV19 and TRBJ1-1, reads DGGITQSPKYLFRKEGQNVTLSCEQNLNHDAMYWYRQDPGQGLRLIYYSQIVNDFQKGDIAEGYSVSREKKESFPLTVTSAQKNPTAFYLCASSMFGQAAFFGQGTRLTVV.

Here the CDR3 DNA reads TGTGCCAGCAGTGTTACGGGATTCCAAGAGACCCAGTACTTC. This codes for CASSVTGFQETQYF. The gene calls are TRBV2 and TRBJ2-5, with D possibly matching TRBD2 (5 bases). CDR3 size: 14 residues. Germline CDR1 reads SNHLY; CDR2 reads FYNNEI. Between the trimmed V and J ends, which lost 4 bases and 1 base, there was a span of 10 bases.

The chain combines TRBV28 with TRBJ1-5; tentatively, D is TRBD1 (5 bases). CDR3 length: 15 residues. CDR1 is MDHEN and CDR2 is SYDVKM in the germline V gene. With 5 bases removed from V and 3 bases from J, the gap between germline ends came to 14 bases. The DNA for the CDR3 is TGTGCCAGCAGTCCGTCAGCGGGGGTCAATCAGCCCCAGCATTTT. This translates into CASSPSAGVNQPQHF.

This chain joins TRBV6-5 and TRBJ2-7; tentatively, D is TRBD1 (6 bases). Germline-derived CDR1 and CDR2 are MNHEY and SVGAGI. Trimming stripped 0 bases from V and 3 bases from J, with 9 bases between. The CDR3 spans 14 residues. CDR3 nucleotide sequence: TGTGCCAGCAGTTACTCAGAGGACAGCTACGAGCAGTACTTC. It translates to CASSYSEDSYEQYF.

The V call is TRBV9, the J call TRBJ2-5; TRBD1 might be the D (6 bases). Trimming removed 0 bases from V and 5 bases from J, with 20 bases in between. The CDR3 runs to 17 residues. The germline V gene has CDR1 SGDLS and CDR2 YYNGEE. The CDR3 DNA reads as TGTGCCAGCAGCGTAGGGGTCGGACAGAGAACCCGGGAGACCCAGTACTTC. Protein product: CASSVGVGQRTRETQYF.

As concerns this clone: Compared with germline, one end of the junction differs, possibly owing to a read error. The chain has TRBV7-7 and TRBJ2-1, with 7 bases matching TRBD2. CDR1 and CDR2 (germline): SSHAT, FNYEAQ (reference sequence). This CDR3 spans 16 amino acids. The chain's CDR3 is CASSLVGGATYNEQFF. The DNA for the CDR3 is TGTGCTAGCAGCTTAGTGGGAGGGGCGACCTACAATGAGCAGTTCTTC. Filled out from reference TRBV7-7 and TRBJ2-1, the complete variable domain reads GAGVSQSPRYKVTKRGQDVTLRCDPISSHATLYWYQQALGQGPEFLTYFNYEAQPDKSGLPSDRFSAERPEGSISTLTIQRTEQRDSAMYRCASSLVGGATYNEQFFGPGTRLTVL.

On this clone itself: Other DNA sequences in this specimen translate into the identical CDR3. V and J are TRBV7-9 and TRBJ2-5; 7 nucleotides line up with TRBD1. Germline CDR1 reads SEHNR; CDR2 reads FQNEAQ (reference sequence). The ends lost 5 bases at V and 5 bases at J; junction bases unmatched: 2. This CDR3 contains 12 residues. CDR3 amino acids: CASSRQGETQYF. The DNA of the CDR3 is TGTGCCAGCAGCCGACAGGGTGAGACCCAGTACTTC.

V is TRBV5-1 and J is TRBJ2-5, with a possible D match to TRBD1 (6 bases). Trimming removed 4 bases from V and 1 base from J, with 14 bases in between. The CDR3 has 15 amino acids. The germline V gene encodes CDR1 SGHRS and CDR2 YFSETQ. This chain's CDR3 is CASSSSGTTQETQYF. The CDR3 region has the DNA TGCGCCAGCAGCAGCTCCGGGACAACCCAAGAGACCCAGTACTTC.

The chain combines TRBV2 with TRBJ1-5; no reliable D call. This CDR3 contains 14 residues. Germline V gives CDR1 SNHLY, CDR2 FYNNEI. V was shortened by 7 bases and J by 0 bases, with 10 bases between the two germline ends. Written as DNA, the CDR3 is TGTGCCAGCACAGAGGCTACTAGCAATCAGCCCCAGCATTTT. Translated, it gives CASTEATSNQPQHF.

The chain is built from TRBV4-3 and TRBJ2-1, with D maybe TRBD2 (6 bases). The V gene's germline CDR1 is LGHNA and CDR2 YSLEER. The CDR3 spans 15 residues. The V end was cut by 1 base, the J end by 6 bases, with 13 bases between. CDR3 DNA: TGCGCCAGCAGCCAAGGGGTGTCGGGGGTCAATGAGCAGTTCTTC. Protein sequence: CASSQGVSGVNEQFF.